This entry lists 27 T cell receptor beta chains sequenced from one sample in a study of blood T cell repertoires in COVID-19. Using immunoSEQ multiplex PCR, the repertoire was profiled, and TCRdb retains in-frame clones only, with some absent. The sample lists some 200,000 clones; just under 85% were seen once. The sequenced sample was peripheral blood. Receptors originate from a woman aged 45-59 years with active or convalescent COVID-19.

The J gene is TRBJ2-5, the V gene TRBV9; D gene uncertain. The V end was cut by 3 bases, the J end by 7 bases, with 19 bases between. In germline, CDR1 is SGDLS, CDR2 YYNGEE. This CDR3 comprises 15 residues. The CDR3 protein is CASSGGGLTDGTQYF. The CDR3 DNA sequence: TGTGCCAGCAGCGGCGGCGGCCTTACCGATGGGACCCAGTACTTC.

This clone was seen ten or more times. Other DNA sequences in the sample encode the same CDR3. This chain joins TRBV7-9 and TRBJ1-2; tentative D call: TRBD1 (5 bases). This CDR3 is 13 amino acids long. V gave up 5 bases and J gave up 2 bases, with 9 bases separating them. Per germline, CDR1 SEHNR and CDR2 FQNEAQ (reference sequence). CDR3 loop: CASSVQENYGYTF. CDR3 nucleotides: TGTGCCAGCAGCGTACAGGAGAACTATGGCTACACCTTC.

The chain uses TRBV6-6 and TRBJ2-2; 9 nucleotides agree with TRBD2. J lost 5 bases, V lost 7 bases, and 8 bases had no gene match. This CDR3 has 15 amino acids. Germline loops: CDR1 MNHNY, CDR2 SVGAGI (reference sequence). The CDR3 coding sequence is TGTGCCAGCAAAGCTAGCGGGATCCAGACCGGGGAGCTGTTTTTT. It specifies CASKASGIQTGELFF.

The chain uses TRBV11-2 and TRBJ2-1, with D possibly being TRBD2 (5 bases). CDR1 and CDR2 (germline): SGHAT, FQNNGV. The CDR3 is made up of 14 amino acids. The V end lost 4 bases, the J end lost 8 bases, and 15 bases lay between the germline ends. The CDR3 is CASSSWRSSDEQFF. The CDR3 nucleotides are TGTGCCAGCAGCTCCTGGCGGAGTAGCGATGAGCAGTTCTTC. The full variable domain, with the rest looked up from reference TRBV11-2 and TRBJ2-1, is EAGVAQSPRYKIIEKRQSVAFWCNPISGHATLYWYQQILGQGPKLLIQFQNNGVVDDSQLPKDRFSAERLKGVDSTLKIQPAKLEDSAVYLCASSSWRSSDEQFFGPGTRLTVL.

V gene TRBV6-4 combines with J gene TRBJ2-7; 8 bases fit TRBD1. The CDR3 is made up of 18 amino acids. The germline V gene encodes CDR1 MRHNA and CDR2 SNTAGT. Trimming at V came to 2 bases and at J to 2 bases, leaving 14 bases not matched to a gene. CDR3 nucleotides: TGTGCCAGCAGTGACCCTCACTTGGACAGGGACGATACCTACGAGCAGTACTTC. This encodes CASSDPHLDRDDTYEQYF.

The sample holds one count of this clone. The chain combines TRBV5-1 with TRBJ1-1, with no clear D. In germline, CDR1 is SGHRS, CDR2 YFSETQ. Trimming took 2 bases from V and 5 from J, leaving 13 bases between them. There are 14 residues in the CDR3. As DNA, the CDR3 is TGCGCCAGCAGCTTTAAGGGAGGAGAGACTGAAGCTTTCTTT. This translates into CASSFKGGETEAFF.

The sample holds one count of this clone. The chain combines TRBV28 with TRBJ1-2; TRBD1 matches 7 bases. Germline-derived CDR1 and CDR2 are MDHEN and SYDVKM. V shed 6 bases and J 4 bases; nucleotides not matched to a gene: 14. The CDR3 length is 16 residues. DNA of the CDR3: TGTGCCAGCAGCCCCCCCGGGACAGCCTACTTCTATGGCTACACCTTC. Translated: CASSPPGTAYFYGYTF.

The V and J genes are TRBV2 and TRBJ2-7; 7 nucleotides align to TRBD2. The germline CDR1 and CDR2 sequences are SNHLY and FYNNEI. This CDR3 is 15 amino acids long. V gave up 0 bases and J gave up 4 bases; unmatched junction bases: 6. CDR3 in amino acids: CASSEAEPGGYEQYV. CDR3 coding DNA: TGTGCCAGCAGTGAAGCTGAGCCGGGGGGATACGAGCAGTACGTC.

The V gene is TRBV2, the J gene TRBJ1-1, with D uncertain. The CDR3 totals 13 residues. The germline gives CDR1 SNHLY, CDR2 FYNNEI. Trimming removed 0 bases from V and 7 bases from J, with 9 bases in between. The chain's CDR3 is CASSEARGGEAFF. In DNA, the CDR3 is TGTGCCAGCAGTGAAGCGCGAGGCGGTGAAGCTTTCTTT.

This clone has a handful of counts. At one end, the junction sequence differs from germline, possibly due to a read error. The V gene is TRBV6-1, the J gene TRBJ1-3; the match to TRBD1 covers 8 bases. The CDR3 runs to 15 residues. The germline CDR1 and CDR2 sequences are MNHNS and SASEGT. As DNA, the CDR3 is TGTGCCAGCAGGGAAGGACAGGGAACTGGAAACACCATATATTTT. Translated: CASREGQGTGNTIYF.

The V and J genes are TRBV5-1 and TRBJ2-1, with D tentatively TRBD2 (6 bases). The germline CDR1 and CDR2 sequences are SGHRS and YFSETQ. The CDR3 has 15 amino acids. V was pared by 5 bases and J by 5 bases, with 17 bases between. This chain's CDR3 is CASSMVGGMDNEQFF. CDR3 sequence (DNA): TGCGCCAGCAGTATGGTCGGCGGGATGGACAATGAGCAGTTCTTC.

J is TRBJ2-5 and V is TRBV5-1; 8 bases map to TRBD1. This CDR3 comprises 14 residues. Unmatched junction bases numbered 1, after V lost 0 bases and J lost 3 bases. Germline assignment: CDR1 SGHRS and CDR2 YFSETQ. The CDR3 loop is CASSLGTGKETQYF. In nucleotides, the CDR3 is TGCGCCAGCAGCTTGGGGACAGGGAAAGAGACCCAGTACTTC.

The chain employs TRBV28 and TRBJ2-4; the D is unclear. There are 14 residues in the CDR3. Looked up from germline, CDR1 is MDHEN and CDR2 is SYDVKM. V lost 5 bases, J lost 0 bases, and 8 bases lay in between. CDR3 sequence (DNA): TGTGCCAGCAGTCCCTCCGTAGCCAAAAACATTCAGTACTTC. Its translation is CASSPSVAKNIQYF. The whole variable domain, remainder taken from reference TRBV28 and TRBJ2-4, is DVKVTQSSRYLVKRTGEKVFLECVQDMDHENMFWYRQDPGLGLRLIYFSYDVKMKEKGDIPEGYSVSREKKERFSLILESASTNQTSMYLCASSPSVAKNIQYFGAGTRLSVL.

The chain couples TRBV5-4 to TRBJ2-2; D is perhaps TRBD1 (5 bases). V lost 4 bases and J 0 bases, leaving 10 bases between the germline ends. The CDR3 is 15 amino acids. Germline-derived CDR1 and CDR2 are SGHNT and YYREEE (reference sequence). The CDR3 DNA follows: TGTGCCAGCAGCATGGGGCTAGCGAACACCGGGGAGCTGTTTTTT. This encodes CASSMGLANTGELFF.

The chain employs TRBV28 and TRBJ1-6; TRBD1 matches 10 bases. V dropped 4 bases and J dropped 9; count of bases not matched to a gene: 6. The CDR3 totals 15 residues. Germline lookup yields CDR1 MDHEN and CDR2 SYDVKM. The chain's CDR3 is CASSYMTGGSSPLHF. In DNA form, the CDR3 reads TGTGCCAGCAGTTATATGACAGGGGGCAGTTCACCCCTCCACTTT.

This chain uses TRBV5-5 with TRBJ1-4; D unclear. This CDR3 region has 16 residues. Trimming left V 2 bases short and J 4 bases short, with 15 bases between. CDR1 SGHKS and CDR2 YYEKEE come from the germline V gene (reference sequence). The CDR3 reads CASSLSLFGSNEKLFF. DNA for the CDR3: TGTGCCAGCAGCTTATCGCTTTTCGGTAGTAATGAAAAACTGTTTTTT.

V gene TRBV7-9 combines with J gene TRBJ1-3, with 9 bases identical to TRBD1. Germline loops: CDR1 SEHNR, CDR2 FQNEAQ (reference sequence). CDR3 length: 15 amino acids. With 5 bases clipped from V and 1 base from J, the junction kept 3 bases outside the gene matches. The CDR3 sequence is CASSRDRVSGNTIYF. DNA for the CDR3: TGTGCCAGCAGCCGGGACAGGGTTTCTGGAAACACCATATATTTT.

The rearrangement uses TRBV27 and TRBJ1-3, with D perhaps TRBD1 (6 bases). Germline CDR1 reads MNHEY; CDR2 reads SMNVEV (reference sequence). Trimming took 4 bases from V and 3 from J, leaving 10 bases between them. The CDR3 consists of 14 residues. The CDR3 DNA sequence: TGTGCCAGCAGTTCACAGGGTCGTGGAAACACCATATATTTT. The encoded protein is CASSSQGRGNTIYF.

The V and J genes are TRBV2 and TRBJ1-5; maybe TRBD1 (5 bases). This CDR3 is 13 amino acids long. Germline V CDR1 and CDR2: SNHLY, FYNNEI. V was cut by 7 bases and J by 5 bases, with 12 bases left in between. CDR3 DNA sequence: TGTGCCAGCAACAGGTTTTTCGATCAGCCCCAGCATTTT. The encoded protein is CASNRFFDQPQHF.

The chain combines TRBV20-1 with TRBJ2-1, with 9 bases that match TRBD2. Germline V CDR1 and CDR2: DFQATT, SNEGSKA (reference sequence). Unmatched junction bases numbered 4, after V lost 3 bases and J lost 4 bases. The CDR3 totals 14 residues. CDR3 sequence (DNA): TGCAGTGCTAGTGGGACTAGCAGGTACAATGAGCAGTTCTTC. This sequence encodes CSASGTSRYNEQFF.

This rearrangement joins TRBV6-5 to TRBJ1-6; 9 positions match TRBD1. Germline V lookup: CDR1 MNHEY, CDR2 SVGAGI. V shed 8 bases and J 11 bases; nucleotides not matched to a gene: 10. The CDR3 sequence is 14 residues long. CDR3: CASSRDRVLPPLHF. The CDR3 DNA follows: TGTGCCAGCTCCCGGGACAGGGTCTTGCCACCCCTCCACTTT.

J is TRBJ2-3 and V is TRBV19; D is ambiguous. V lost 6 bases and J 4 bases, leaving 8 bases between the germline ends. Germline V lookup: CDR1 LNHDA, CDR2 SQIVND (reference sequence). CDR3 length equals 12 residues. For the CDR3, the DNA is TGTGCCAGTAGCACCCGGGCAGATACGCAGTATTTT. Amino acid sequence: CASSTRADTQYF.

This chain connects TRBV7-9 to TRBJ1-4; 7 bases fit TRBD1. Germline loops: CDR1 SEHNR, CDR2 FQNEAQ (reference sequence). The CDR3 runs to 14 residues. Losses at the gene ends were 4 bases for V and 10 bases for J; bases not matched to a gene: 9. The CDR3 reads CASSYRDSSGKLFF. CDR3 bases: TGTGCCAGCAGCTACCGGGACAGCTCGGGAAAACTGTTTTTT.

The chain uses TRBV3-1 (or the pseudogene TRBV3-2) and TRBJ1-1; 7 bases are a match to TRBD1. Trimming at V came to 0 bases and at J to 4 bases, leaving 5 bases not matched to a gene. Germline V gene lookup returns CDR1 LGHDT and CDR2 YNNKEL (reference sequence). This CDR3 has 15 amino acids. CDR3 nucleotides: TGTGCCAGCAGCCAAGATTCTTACAGGGGCACTGAAGCTTTCTTT. Translated, it gives CASSQDSYRGTEAFF.

This chain connects TRBV5-4 to TRBJ2-5; perhaps TRBD2 as D (6 bases). Looked up from germline, CDR1 is SGHNT and CDR2 is YYREEE (reference sequence). Trimming stripped 2 bases from V and 0 bases from J, with 14 bases between. This CDR3 comprises 16 residues. The CDR3 loop reads CASSFMGGRYQETQYF. CDR3 nucleotides: TGTGCCAGCAGCTTTATGGGAGGCCGGTACCAAGAGACCCAGTACTTC.

The chain links TRBV5-5 to TRBJ2-1; D is perhaps TRBD2 (6 bases). CDR1 and CDR2 (germline): SGHKS, YYEKEE (reference sequence). The V end lost 4 bases, the J end lost 5 bases, and 16 bases lay between the germline ends. This CDR3 region has 15 residues. CDR3 residues: CASSLTGGRNNEQFF. Written as DNA, the CDR3 is TGTGCCAGCAGCCTCACCGGAGGGCGGAACAATGAGCAGTTCTTC.

This chain joins TRBV3-1 (or the pseudogene TRBV3-2) and TRBJ2-5, with a possible D match to TRBD2 (5 bases). Trimming cost V 0 bases and J 5 bases, with 13 bases left between them. The CDR3 extends over 15 amino acids. Germline CDR1 and CDR2: LGHDT and YNNKEL (reference sequence). The CDR3 nucleotides read TGTGCCAGCAGCCAAGACATCGGAGGCGCCGAGACCCAGTACTTC. This codes for CASSQDIGGAETQYF.